This T cell receptor (beta chain) was observed in a study of cytomegalovirus exposure and HLA in healthy donors. For the study at large: HLA-typed donors were the source of approximately 88 million unique TCRs, which an early data release held.

Study-level findings and limits: According to the study, 160 or so TCR beta chains were cytomegalovirus-associated.

The PCR had 60 Vbeta and 13 Jbeta primers. The repertoire was sequenced with immunoSEQ multiplex PCR; TCRdb's copy has only in-frame clones and lacks some. The sample holds about 240,000 clones, around 84% seen once. Notes on this clone: Its antigen is unknown.

The clonotype originates from a girl aged 2 to 9 in good health and CMV-seronegative. Material for sequencing was PBMCs.

CDR3 loop: CASSLPGTITEAFF. Written as DNA, the CDR3 is TGCGCCAGCAGCTTGCCCGGGACAATAACTGAAGCTTTCTTT. The genes are TRBV5-1 and TRBJ1-1; tentative D call: TRBD1 (6 bases). The V and J ends lost 1 base and 5 bases respectively, with 12 bases between them. CDR3 length equals 14 residues. Germline-derived CDR1 and CDR2 are SGHRS and YFSETQ.